This T cell receptor beta chain was captured by sequencing in a study of human versus mouse CDR3 diversity and MHC coevolution. The method was immunoSEQ multiplex PCR; TCRdb's version includes in-frame clones alone and lacks a portion of them. The sample records roughly 80,000 clones, around 93% being singletons. Sequences were obtained from naive CD4+ T cells from blood. The subset was: CD45RO-negative CD62L-positive naive CD4 T cells. The clonotype originates from a person aged 25 to 75 in good health.

CDR3: CAQYSTNYGYTF. DNA for the CDR3: TGTGCCCAGTATTCCACTAACTATGGCTACACCTTC. The J gene is TRBJ1-2, the V gene TRBV18; D gene unclear. The CDR3 extends over 12 amino acids. V gave up 11 bases and J gave up 0 bases, with 10 bases separating them. Germline assignment: CDR1 KGHSH and CDR2 LQKENI.